The 30 T cell receptor beta chains below were found in one sample sequenced in a study of Ad26.COV2.S vaccination and SARS-CoV-2 variants. The table came from immunoSEQ multiplex PCR; TCRdb's copy has only in-frame clones and leaves some out. The table has around 450,000 clones, roughly 89% seen once; the top ten hold around 2.5%. Treatment reported: over 15 received Ad26.COV2.S at low or high dose, single or two shots; about 5 received placebo; per-sample allocation not given. The investigators took samples on day 63 after the first vaccine or placebo injection. Sample: peripheral blood, taken in a trial of Ad26.COV2.S vaccine versus placebo. All receptors come from a person between 18 and 65 years old who received the Ad26.COV2.S COVID-19 vaccine or a placebo.

The chain is built from TRBV5-1 and TRBJ1-4, with 11 bases matching TRBD1. The CDR3 loop spans 14 amino acids. Germline V gene sequence: CDR1 SGHRS, CDR2 YFSETQ. J lost 8 bases, V lost 4 bases, and 4 bases had no gene match. In DNA form, the CDR3 reads TGCGCCAGCAGCCCGGACAGGGGGCAAGAAAAACTGTTTTTT. Translating it yields CASSPDRGQEKLFF.

The V and J genes are TRBV27 and TRBJ2-3; D is unresolved. The CDR3 sequence is 14 residues long. The germline V and J ends were trimmed by 7 bases and 1 base, with 12 bases remaining between them. Germline CDR1 MNHEY, CDR2 SMNVEV (reference sequence). The CDR3 DNA reads TGTGCCAGCACCTCTTTGGACCGCACAGATACGCAGTATTTT. Its translation: CASTSLDRTDTQYF.

The rearrangement links TRBV11-3 to TRBJ2-2; 10 nucleotides agree with TRBD2. The germline CDR1 and CDR2 sequences are SGHNT and YENEEA. The CDR3 has 13 amino acids. Trimming took 7 bases from V and 6 from J; bases not matched to a gene: 2. The CDR3 sequence is CASTLAGAGELFF. CDR3 nucleotide sequence: TGTGCCAGCACCCTAGCGGGAGCCGGGGAGCTGTTTTTT.

This clone was counted a few times. The CDR3 DNA follows: TGTGCCAGCAGTGGTGGGGACAGTAAAGAGACCCAGTACTTC. Translating it yields CASSGGDSKETQYF. The V and J genes are TRBV2 and TRBJ2-5; 7 bases fit TRBD1. CDR1 and CDR2 from the germline V gene are SNHLY and FYNNEI. The CDR3 has 14 residues. V was clipped by 4 bases and J by 3 bases; unmatched bases: 5.

V is TRBV7-9 and J is TRBJ2-5, with TRBD2 matching over 10 bases. The V segment lost 5 bases and the J segment 4 bases; nucleotides outside the gene matches: 7. CDR1 and CDR2 (germline): SEHNR, FQNEAQ (reference sequence). There are 15 residues in the CDR3. The CDR3 nucleotides read TGTGCCAGCAGCACACGAGCGGGAGGGGGAGAGACCCAGTACTTC. Encoded protein: CASSTRAGGGETQYF. The full variable domain, in which reference TRBV7-9 and TRBJ2-5 provide the parts outside the CDR3, is DTGVSQNPRHKITKRGQNVTFRCDPISEHNRLYWYRQTLGQGPEFLTYFQNEAQLEKSRLLSDRFSAERPKGSFSTLEIQRTEQGDSAMYLCASSTRAGGGETQYFGPGTRLLVL.

V usage is TRBV27 and J usage is TRBJ2-1; TRBD2 is a possible D gene (7 bases). Trimming took off 6 bases at V and 6 bases at J, with 21 bases between the two ends. CDR1 and CDR2 (germline): MNHEY, SMNVEV (reference sequence). This CDR3 spans 16 amino acids. Written as DNA, the CDR3 is TGTGCCAGCAGCCTAATAACAGGGAGGGAAGCCAATGAGCAGTTCTTC. It encodes CASSLITGREANEQFF.

V gene TRBV25-1 combines with J gene TRBJ1-5; no reliable D call. Trimming shortened V by 8 bases and J by 3 bases, and 11 bases separated the two germline ends. There are 13 residues in the CDR3. Germline assignment: CDR1 MGHDK and CDR2 SYGVNS. The CDR3 nucleotides are TGTGCCAGCTCTGGACTGAACAATCAGCCCCAGCATTTT. It encodes CASSGLNNQPQHF.

The gene calls are TRBV15 and TRBJ1-1; weak D call: TRBD1 (5 bases). Germline V gene sequence: CDR1 LNHNV, CDR2 YYDKDF (reference sequence). The ends were cut back, 3 bases at V and 10 bases at J, with 15 bases in the middle. This CDR3 has 13 amino acids. The CDR3 DNA is TGTGCCACCAGCAGGTTCCGGGACGGCGGAGCTTTCTTT. Encoded protein: CATSRFRDGGAFF.

The rearrangement links TRBV4-1 to TRBJ2-4, with D unresolved. The CDR3 has 14 amino acids. Trimming left V 1 base short and J 9 bases short, with 13 bases between. From germline, CDR1 is MGHRA and CDR2 YSYEKL. The CDR3 here is CASSQVLVGLIQYF. For the CDR3, the DNA is TGCGCCAGCAGCCAAGTGCTGGTAGGTCTCATTCAGTACTTC.

Comments on this clone: This CDR3 is also generated by other DNA sequences in the sample. CDR3: CASSQDPQSSYNSPLHF. For the CDR3, the DNA is TGCGCCAGCAGCCAAGATCCCCAAAGCTCCTATAATTCACCCCTCCACTTT. This sequence joins TRBV4-3 and TRBJ1-6, with D hard to call. CDR3 length: 17 amino acids. V shed 0 bases and J shed 0 bases, with 9 bases lying between them. From germline, CDR1 is LGHNA and CDR2 YSLEER.

V is TRBV30 and J is TRBJ1-2, with 7 bases identical to TRBD1. The CDR3 is 12 residues long. Germline CDR1 is GTSNPN and CDR2 is SVGIG (reference sequence). Germline trimming cut 7 bases from V and 0 bases from J; bases unmatched to any gene: 2. The CDR3, as DNA: TGTGCCTACCAGGGGGCTAACTATGGCTACACCTTC. Translation: CAYQGANYGYTF. The variable domain in full, completed from reference TRBV30 and TRBJ1-2, reads SQTIHQWPATLVQPVGSPLSLECTVEGTSNPNLYWYRQAAGRGLQLLFYSVGIGQISSEVPQNLSASRPQDRQFILSSKKLLLSDSGFYLCAYQGANYGYTFGSGTRLTVV.

The chain recombines TRBV7-8 with TRBJ2-3; 9 bases map to TRBD1. V lost 6 bases and J lost 3; bases outside the gene matches: 13. CDR3 length: 17 amino acids. The germline CDR1 and CDR2 sequences are SGHVS and FQNEAQ. The CDR3 DNA reads as TGTGCCAGCAGGAAGGGGGTCGGGGACAGGGATACAGATACGCAGTATTTT. It is translated as CASRKGVGDRDTDTQYF.

V usage is TRBV30 and J usage is TRBJ2-7, with 7 nucleotides matching TRBD1. There are 12 residues in the CDR3. With V trimmed by 2 bases and J by 4 bases, 2 bases remained unmatched. Germline values: CDR1 GTSNPN, CDR2 SVGIG (reference sequence). The CDR3 loop is CAWSTGAYEQYF. For the CDR3, the DNA is TGTGCCTGGAGTACAGGGGCGTACGAGCAGTACTTC.

The J gene is TRBJ2-7, the V gene TRBV7-3, with 9 bases matching TRBD2. This CDR3 is 17 amino acids long. Germline-derived CDR1 and CDR2 are SGHTA and FQGTGA. V gave up 2 bases and J gave up 2 bases; unmatched junction bases: 10. CDR3 coding DNA: TGTGCCAGCAGCTTAGTAGGGGCTAGCGGGGCGACCTACGAGCAGTACGTC. This codes for CASSLVGASGATYEQYV.

This chain joins TRBV6-5 and TRBJ1-1, with a weak D call TRBD1 (6 bases). Germline V gene sequence: CDR1 MNHEY, CDR2 SVGAGI. CDR3 length: 15 residues. V was pared by 5 bases and J by 6 bases, with 19 bases between. CDR3 sequence (DNA): TGTGCCAGCAGTCAACTAGGTACAGGGATGCCTGAAGCTTTCTTT. It translates to CASSQLGTGMPEAFF.

The rearrangement joins TRBV7-9 to TRBJ1-2, with 7 positions matching TRBD1. The junction had 12 bases not matched to a gene; V was cut back by 3 bases and J by 8 bases. The V gene's germline CDR1 is SEHNR and CDR2 FQNEAQ (reference sequence). The CDR3 loop spans 15 amino acids. CDR3 protein: CASSFGQAAVGGYTF. Here the CDR3 DNA reads TGTGCCAGCAGCTTCGGACAGGCGGCCGTTGGGGGCTACACCTTC.

The J gene is TRBJ1-5, the V gene TRBV7-2, with TRBD1 matching 10 bases. From germline, CDR1 is SGHTA and CDR2 FQGNSA. Trimming at V came to 3 bases and at J to 4 bases, leaving 3 bases not matched to a gene. The CDR3 spans 15 residues. CDR3 in amino acids: CASSLWGQGNQPQHF. In nucleotides, the CDR3 is TGTGCCAGCAGCTTGTGGGGACAGGGGAATCAGCCCCAGCATTTT.

V is TRBV5-1 and J is TRBJ2-4; D is unresolved. The germline CDR1 and CDR2 sequences are SGHRS and YFSETQ. The CDR3 runs to 14 residues. Trimming removed 0 bases from V and 0 bases from J, with 4 bases in between. Here the CDR3 reads CASSLDLAKNIQYF. The CDR3 nucleotides are TGCGCCAGCAGCTTGGACCTAGCCAAAAACATTCAGTACTTC.

The chain joins TRBV3-1 (or the pseudogene TRBV3-2) to TRBJ2-5, with 8 bases that match TRBD2. Germline V lookup: CDR1 LGHDT, CDR2 YNNKEL (reference sequence). J gave up 5 bases and V 4 bases, and 3 bases lay outside the gene matches. The CDR3 is 13 residues long. The CDR3 DNA is TGTGCCAGCAGCCGGAGCGGGGGTGAGACCCAGTACTTC. Encoded protein: CASSRSGGETQYF.

The J gene is TRBJ2-7, the V gene TRBV6-5; D perhaps matches TRBD2 (6 bases). The CDR3 extends over 15 amino acids. From germline, CDR1 is MNHEY and CDR2 SVGAGI. V was clipped by 6 bases and J by 0 bases, with 15 bases between them. CDR3 amino acids: CASRPLQGLSYEQYF. The CDR3 region has the DNA TGTGCCAGCAGACCTCTTCAGGGACTCTCCTACGAGCAGTACTTC.

The J gene is TRBJ2-7, the V gene TRBV28; TRBD1 agrees at 11 bases. The CDR3 is 15 amino acids. Germline CDR1 is MDHEN and CDR2 is SYDVKM. Trimming cost V 5 bases and J 3 bases; bases outside gene matches: 6. DNA of the CDR3: TGTGCCAGCAGTCTGGGGACAGGGGGGAGCTACGAGCAGTACTTC. Translating it yields CASSLGTGGSYEQYF.

This sequence joins TRBV14 and TRBJ1-1; D perhaps matches TRBD1 (6 bases). CDR1 is SGHDN, CDR2 FVKESK, per germline. CDR3 length: 17 amino acids. V was clipped by 2 bases and J by 1 base, with 17 bases between them. The CDR3 is CASSQPGERGWNTEAFF. The CDR3 nucleotides are TGTGCCAGCAGCCAACCTGGGGAGAGGGGGTGGAACACTGAAGCTTTCTTT.

This chain joins TRBV5-8 and TRBJ2-5, with 9 nucleotides matching TRBD2. Trimming took 4 bases from V and 3 from J; bases not matched to a gene: 7. Germline V gene lookup returns CDR1 SGHTS and CDR2 YDEGEE. The CDR3 contains 15 residues. Here the CDR3 reads CASSQWGLAEETQYF. The CDR3 nucleotides read TGTGCCAGCAGCCAATGGGGACTAGCAGAAGAGACCCAGTACTTC.

The chain joins TRBV12-3 or TRBV12-4 to TRBJ2-1; maybe TRBD2 (5 bases). The CDR3 has 13 residues. V dropped 6 bases and J dropped 12 bases, with 18 bases sitting between them. CDR3 DNA sequence: TGTGCCAGCAGCCGAGGGTCTACCTGGGGGCAGTTCTTC. This gives the protein CASSRGSTWGQFF.

The J gene is TRBJ2-1, the V gene TRBV27; 11 nucleotides line up with TRBD2. Per the germline V gene, CDR1 is MNHEY and CDR2 is SMNVEV (reference sequence). There are 18 residues in the CDR3. Trimming cost V 3 bases and J 8 bases; bases outside gene matches: 15. CDR3 in amino acids: CASSFPPSGRPYGDEQFF. For the CDR3, the DNA is TGTGCCAGCAGTTTTCCCCCTAGCGGGAGGCCCTATGGGGATGAGCAGTTCTTC.

This clone was seen just once. This chain joins TRBV2 and TRBJ2-2; D is perhaps TRBD2 (6 bases). V was pared by 5 bases and J by 4 bases, with 14 bases between. This CDR3 is built from 15 residues. CDR1 SNHLY and CDR2 FYNNEI come from the germline V gene. In nucleotides, the CDR3 is TGTGCCAGCAGTATTAGCGGCTCGGTCACCGGGGAGCTGTTTTTT. It translates to CASSISGSVTGELFF.

The chain employs TRBV7-6 and TRBJ2-3, with a possible D match to TRBD2 (6 bases). V was clipped by 0 bases and J by 0 bases, with 13 bases between them. In germline, CDR1 is SGHVS, CDR2 FNYEAQ. The CDR3 has 17 residues. CDR3 coding DNA: TGTGCCAGCAGCTTAGCAGGCGGGATTGATAGCACAGATACGCAGTATTTT. This gives the protein CASSLAGGIDSTDTQYF.

The CDR3: CASSIRDRVHEQYF. In DNA form, the CDR3 reads TGTGCCAGTAGTATCCGGGACAGGGTCCACGAGCAGTACTTC. The chain joins TRBV19 to TRBJ2-7; 9 bases line up with TRBD1. V lost 3 bases, J lost 5 bases, and 5 bases stayed unmatched. CDR3 length: 14 amino acids. Germline assignment: CDR1 LNHDA and CDR2 SQIVND (reference sequence).

The V gene is TRBV6-2 or TRBV6-3, the J gene TRBJ2-7; a weak D match, TRBD2 (7 bases). Germline-derived CDR1 and CDR2 are MNHEY and SVGEGT. V dropped 2 bases and J dropped 3 bases, with 20 bases sitting between them. This CDR3 contains 17 residues. The CDR3 coding sequence is TGTGCCAGCAGTTACCCCCGGGGGGCCGTATTTATCTACGAGCAGTACTTC. It yields the protein CASSYPRGAVFIYEQYF.

This clone showed up just once. The chain links TRBV6-2 or TRBV6-3 to TRBJ2-7, with 15 bases identical to TRBD2. This CDR3 is 16 amino acids long. Per the germline V gene, CDR1 is MNHEY and CDR2 is SVGEGT. J lost 2 bases, V lost 4 bases, and 3 bases had no gene match. CDR3 nucleotide sequence: TGTGCCAGCAGTTCCGGGACTAGCGGGAGGCCCTACGAGCAGTACGTC. It encodes CASSSGTSGRPYEQYV.